Listed here are 2 T cell receptor beta chains from one sample, sequenced in a study of cytomegalovirus exposure and HLA in healthy donors. A multiplex PCR was run with 60 Vbeta primers and 13 Jbeta primers. Only in-frame clones appear in the TCRdb table, and some are missing; sequencing was by immunoSEQ multiplex PCR. Of under 200,000 clones in the sample, roughly 77% were seen once. Sequences were obtained from PBMCs. All receptors derive from a woman aged 40 to 50 in good health and CMV-seropositive.

The J gene is TRBJ2-5, the V gene TRBV5-1; 15 nucleotides match TRBD2. V lost 4 bases to trimming and J lost 5 bases; unmatched junction nucleotides: 9. The CDR3 has 17 residues. The germline V gene encodes CDR1 SGHRS and CDR2 YFSETQ. The DNA for the CDR3 is TGCGCCAGCAGCGACGGACTAGCGGGGGGGCTTGGGGAGACCCAGTACTTC. Its translation is CASSDGLAGGLGETQYF.

This clone appeared once. The J gene is TRBJ2-7, the V gene TRBV7-2; TRBD1 matches 9 bases. The junction had 8 bases not matched to a gene; V was cut back by 5 bases and J by 3 bases. The germline V gene encodes CDR1 SGHTA and CDR2 FQGNSA. The CDR3 totals 15 residues. The CDR3 DNA reads as TGTGCCAGCAGCCTGGGACAGGGACCCTTCTACGAGCAGTACTTC. It translates to CASSLGQGPFYEQYF.